This passage covers 25 T cell receptor beta chains from one sample sequenced in a study of cytotoxic CD8 clonotypes in ibrutinib-treated CLL. Profiling relied on immunoSEQ multiplex PCR, and the TCRdb table lists in-frame clones only, not all of them. The sample holds about 130,000 clones, less than 90% seen once. The specimen was PBMCs, collected after 24 months of ibrutinib treatment. All receptors come from a human donor with chronic lymphocytic leukemia.

The chain carries TRBV30 and TRBJ1-3, with D unresolved. Germline V gene data show CDR1 as GTSNPN and CDR2 as SVGIG (reference sequence). This CDR3 comprises 16 residues. V dropped 0 bases and J dropped 1 base, with 13 bases sitting between them. The CDR3 DNA reads TGTGCCTGGAGTGTAGGTGGTTGGCTGTCTGGAAACACCATATATTTT. It translates to CAWSVGGWLSGNTIYF.

Turning to this clone: Other nucleotide sequences from this sample produce the same CDR3. The genes are TRBV5-6 and TRBJ2-1, with TRBD2 identical over 7 bases. The V gene end was trimmed by 0 bases and the J gene end by 10 bases; junction bases not matched to a gene: 10. This CDR3 is built from 15 residues. Germline CDR1 SGHDT, CDR2 YYEEEE. DNA of the CDR3: TGTGCCAGCAGCTTGGGCGCAGGGAGGGTGCGGGAGCAGTTCTTC. The encoded protein is CASSLGAGRVREQFF.

This clone was recorded only once. The CDR3 DNA sequence: TGTGCCAGCAGTTCAGGGGCCAACGTCCTGACTTTC. Amino acids: CASSSGANVLTF. The chain joins TRBV28 to TRBJ2-6; D is unresolved. CDR1 and CDR2 (germline): MDHEN, SYDVKM. The CDR3 has 12 amino acids. Trimming removed 4 bases from V and 4 bases from J, with 2 bases in between. The full variable domain, rest sourced from reference TRBV28 and TRBJ2-6, is DVKVTQSSRYLVKRTGEKVFLECVQDMDHENMFWYRQDPGLGLRLIYFSYDVKMKEKGDIPEGYSVSREKKERFSLILESASTNQTSMYLCASSSGANVLTFGAGSRLTVL.

This clone came up a few times. The rearrangement joins TRBV19 to TRBJ1-2; no clear D gene. In germline, CDR1 is LNHDA, CDR2 SQIVND (reference sequence). Deletions cut 4 bases from V and 4 bases from J, with 10 bases between. CDR3 length: 13 amino acids. The CDR3 DNA reads as TGTGCCAGTAGTACCCCAGGATCCTATGGCTACACCTTC. Translation: CASSTPGSYGYTF.

CDR3 protein: CASSYILMNTEAFF. CDR3 in DNA: TGTGCCAGCAGTTACATCTTAATGAACACTGAAGCTTTCTTT. J is TRBJ1-1 and V is TRBV6-5; D call uncertain. The CDR3 has 14 residues. Germline CDR1 MNHEY, CDR2 SVGAGI. V lost 2 bases and J 0 bases, leaving 7 bases between the germline ends.

This rearrangement joins TRBV5-5 to TRBJ1-3, with 7 bases aligning to TRBD1. Germline CDR1 and CDR2: SGHKS and YYEKEE (reference sequence). CDR3 length equals 16 residues. The junction had 6 bases not matched to a gene; V was cut back by 2 bases and J by 1 base. In DNA form, the CDR3 reads TGTGCCAGCAGCTTCAATCCAGGGGGGTCTGGAAACACCATATATTTT. As protein: CASSFNPGGSGNTIYF.

The CDR3 coding sequence is TGTGCCAGCAGCTTAGGGACAGGGGGCGAGCAGTACTTC. The encoded protein is CASSLGTGGEQYF. This chain uses TRBV11-2 with TRBJ2-7; 10 bases line up with TRBD1. With 1 base clipped from V and 6 bases from J, the junction kept 0 bases outside the gene matches. Germline V gene lookup returns CDR1 SGHAT and CDR2 FQNNGV. This CDR3 has 13 residues.

This chain links TRBV2 with TRBJ1-3; D is perhaps TRBD1 (5 bases). Germline loops: CDR1 SNHLY, CDR2 FYNNEI. The V and J ends lost 3 bases and 0 bases respectively, with 12 bases between them. CDR3 length equals 16 residues. This CDR3 is CASSERRGFSGNTIYF. CDR3 bases: TGTGCCAGCAGTGAGAGGCGGGGCTTCTCTGGAAACACCATATATTTT.

The chain carries TRBV19 and TRBJ1-2; perhaps TRBD1 as D (6 bases). CDR1 is LNHDA, CDR2 SQIVND, per germline (reference sequence). The CDR3 spans 16 residues. V was cut by 6 bases and J by 0 bases, with 17 bases left in between. The CDR3 DNA reads as TGTGCCAGTAGGACAGGACAGTCTCATACTAACTATGGCTACACCTTC. Its protein is CASRTGQSHTNYGYTF.

The genes are TRBV5-1 and TRBJ2-5; 9 bases are a match to TRBD1. Looked up from germline, CDR1 is SGHRS and CDR2 is YFSETQ. Germline trimming cut 0 bases from V and 7 bases from J; bases unmatched to any gene: 13. The CDR3 length is 17 residues. This CDR3 is CASSLGSTGTGYGTQYF. The CDR3 DNA is TGCGCCAGCAGCTTGGGAAGTACCGGGACAGGGTACGGGACCCAGTACTTC.

V is TRBV27 and J is TRBJ1-5; 9 bases are a match to TRBD1. CDR1 is MNHEY, CDR2 SMNVEV, per germline (reference sequence). V trimming: 5 bases; J trimming: 0 bases; junction bases outside the gene matches: 14. The CDR3 totals 19 residues. The CDR3 spells CASSPEGQGIRGSNQPQHF. CDR3 sequence (DNA): TGTGCCAGCAGTCCGGAGGGACAGGGAATAAGGGGTAGCAATCAGCCCCAGCATTTT.

The gene calls are TRBV19 and TRBJ2-1, with D uncertain. The CDR3 is 15 amino acids. Deletions cut 3 bases from V and 8 bases from J, with 17 bases between. Germline CDR1 LNHDA, CDR2 SQIVND (reference sequence). In DNA, the CDR3 is TGTGCCAGTAGTATCGGACCCCAAACGGCCCATGAGCAGTTCTTC. It codes for CASSIGPQTAHEQFF.

The J gene is TRBJ1-1, the V gene TRBV10-3; a possible D gene is TRBD1 (6 bases). V was shortened by 6 bases and J by 2 bases, with 10 bases between the two germline ends. The CDR3 length is 13 residues. Germline-derived CDR1 and CDR2 are ENHRY and SYGVKD. CDR3 loop: CAIRAGQNTEAFF. CDR3 DNA sequence: TGTGCCATCAGAGCGGGACAAAACACTGAAGCTTTCTTT.

In its sample, this clone was seen a few times. For the CDR3, the DNA is TGTGCCAGCAGTTTGGAGGGCCTTAATGAAAAACTGTTTTTT. Protein sequence: CASSLEGLNEKLFF. The chain recombines TRBV14 with TRBJ1-4, with D unresolved. Trimming cost V 6 bases and J 4 bases, with 12 bases left between them. The germline V gene has CDR1 SGHDN and CDR2 FVKESK. The CDR3 has 14 amino acids.

This chain links TRBV6-5 with TRBJ2-3; TRBD2 is a possible D gene (6 bases). The CDR3 sequence is 15 residues long. Germline CDR1 MNHEY, CDR2 SVGAGI. V was clipped by 2 bases and J by 4 bases, with 13 bases between them. CDR3 coding DNA: TGTGCCAGCAGTTACAACGGGGGTGGGGCAGATACGCAGTATTTT. The encoded protein is CASSYNGGGADTQYF.

This sequence joins TRBV6-5 and TRBJ1-3; weak D call: TRBD1 (5 bases). This CDR3 region has 15 residues. Germline CDR1 is MNHEY and CDR2 is SVGAGI. V was pared by 6 bases and J by 0 bases, with 12 bases between. The DNA for the CDR3 is TGTGCCAGCAGCCGCGGACATAGCTCTGGAAACACCATATATTTT. This gives the protein CASSRGHSSGNTIYF.

V and J are TRBV29-1 and TRBJ2-3, with D possibly being TRBD1 (6 bases). Trimming stripped 7 bases from V and 4 bases from J, with 15 bases between. Per germline, CDR1 SQVTM and CDR2 ANQGSEA. This CDR3 has 13 amino acids. The CDR3 nucleotides read TGCAGCGCCATTTTGACAGGCCCAGATACGCAGTATTTT. Its protein product is CSAILTGPDTQYF.

V gene TRBV29-1 combines with J gene TRBJ1-1; D is possibly TRBD1 (5 bases). CDR1 and CDR2 from the germline V gene are SQVTM and ANQGSEA. V lost 1 base and J lost 4, with 16 bases in between. There are 15 residues in the CDR3. CDR3 DNA: TGCAGCGTTGAAGGTCGTCGGGGACGGAGCACTGAAGCTTTCTTT. Translated, it gives CSVEGRRGRSTEAFF.

The CDR3 protein is CSAKVWAEAFF. CDR3 DNA: TGCAGTGCTAAGGTTTGGGCTGAAGCTTTCTTT. The chain has TRBV20-1 and TRBJ1-1; D remains ambiguous. V shed 4 bases and J shed 6 bases, with 9 bases lying between them. Germline V gives CDR1 DFQATT, CDR2 SNEGSKA (reference sequence). The CDR3 sequence is 11 residues long.

The gene calls are TRBV7-9 and TRBJ1-5, with 8 bases identical to TRBD1. The CDR3 covers 15 residues. Looked up from germline, CDR1 is SEHNR and CDR2 is FQNEAQ (reference sequence). V lost 4 bases and J lost 3; bases outside the gene matches: 5. CDR3 nucleotides: TGTGCCAGCAGCTCGGGGGGACAGGACAATCAGCCCCAGCATTTT. Protein product: CASSSGGQDNQPQHF.

This clone has only one observation. The chain uses TRBV11-2 and TRBJ1-2, with a tentative D call TRBD1 (5 bases). Trimming pared 1 base from V and 1 base from J, leaving 10 bases between. The CDR3 spans 15 residues. Germline CDR1 reads SGHAT; CDR2 reads FQNNGV. Here the CDR3 reads CASSLAGGGNYGYTF. CDR3 DNA: TGTGCCAGCAGCTTAGCCGGGGGAGGTAACTATGGCTACACCTTC.

The J gene is TRBJ2-7, the V gene TRBV13; 9 bases line up with TRBD1. Germline V gene sequence: CDR1 PRHDT, CDR2 FYEKMQ (reference sequence). The CDR3 loop spans 14 amino acids. The junction had 0 bases not matched to a gene; V was cut back by 1 base and J by 2 bases. As DNA, the CDR3 is TGTGCCAGCAGCTTAGACAGGGGGCCCTACGAGCAGTACTTC. It encodes CASSLDRGPYEQYF.

V gene TRBV6-5 combines with J gene TRBJ1-1, with D possibly TRBD1 on 6 matching bases. Trimming took 1 base from V and 5 from J, leaving 14 bases between them. Looked up from germline, CDR1 is MNHEY and CDR2 is SVGAGI. The CDR3 consists of 15 residues. CDR3 residues: CASSYLETGKTEAFF. The CDR3 nucleotides read TGTGCCAGCAGTTACTTAGAAACAGGGAAGACTGAAGCTTTCTTT.

This rearrangement joins TRBV9 to TRBJ2-3; TRBD2 matches at 14 bases. J gave up 1 base and V 4 bases, and 17 bases lay outside the gene matches. In germline, CDR1 is SGDLS, CDR2 YYNGEE. The CDR3 length is 21 residues. This chain's CDR3 is CASSSQPRGLAGVSRTDTQYF. CDR3 nucleotide sequence: TGTGCCAGCAGCTCACAACCTAGGGGACTAGCGGGGGTGAGTCGCACAGATACGCAGTATTTT.

The chain is built from TRBV20-1 and TRBJ1-1, with TRBD1 matching over 8 bases. Per the germline V gene, CDR1 is DFQATT and CDR2 is SNEGSKA (reference sequence). The CDR3 spans 10 residues. V lost 7 bases, J lost 11 bases, and 6 bases stayed unmatched. CDR3 bases: TGCAGTGGAGATAGGACAGGGGCTTTCTTT. Its protein product is CSGDRTGAFF.